This record looks at one T cell receptor beta chain sequence and its context. Its antigen is currently not known. One junction end does not reproduce the germline sequence, and a read error may be involved. The sample's time point label, in plain terms: newly diagnosed GD, antithyroid drugs for less than 3 months. RNA was extracted from PBMCs in TRIzol for both TCR sequencing and RNA sequencing. The diagnosis of Graves' disease followed American Thyroid Association guidelines. Recruitment of patients was carried out at an endocrinology department in Xi'an, China. Each patient gave 8.5 to 9.5 milliliters of peripheral blood, collected in an EDTA anticoagulant tube. Ficoll Paque Plus density gradient separation was used to isolate PBMCs, and no additional T cell sorting was done. RNA quality was checked with an Agilent 2100 Bioanalyzer and agarose gel, and concentration with a NanoDrop 2000. The entry originates in a study of regulatory T cells in long-lasting Graves disease (dated by TCRdb to the early 2020s). Notes on the research overall: Newly diagnosed Graves' disease patients had taken antithyroid drugs for less than 3 months. Peripheral blood TCR sequencing and RNA sequencing compared persistent Graves' disease patients with newly diagnosed Graves' disease patients. The study was registered as a clinical trial and conducted in China. TCR sequencing covered some 13 persistent and roughly 20 newly diagnosed Graves' disease patients, some 35 samples in total.

CDR1 and CDR2, looked up from the germline V gene (reference sequence), are LNHDA and SQIVND. Measured from the cysteine to the phenylalanine, the CDR3 is 15 residues long. Solely the CDR3 DNA is kept, with 45 bases framed from the first base. Preparation of the library involved multiplex PCR. Reads for this sample came from an Illumina HiSeq 4000. CDR3 regions were amplified by Arm-PCR with iRepertoire HTBI primers to construct TCR beta libraries. Before sequencing, the PCR products went through gel purification. Concerning the study's data processing: Across samples, around 62 TRBV and roughly 13 TRBJ segments were identified and used for gene usage analysis of CDR3 amino acid clonotypes. COPE and FqMerger were used to merge filtered high-quality paired reads into contigs. Contigs were aligned with BLAST to IMGT TRBV, TRBD and TRBJ reference genes, and CDR3 was defined per IMGT. Any clonotype with a frequency above 0.1% was classified as a highly expanded clone. Shannon entropy served as the measure of repertoire diversity, while the Gini coefficient captured V-J evenness. Public clonotypes were defined as clonotypes shared by more than one individual. TCRdb passed the public sequencing reads through fastp at Q25 and MiXCR, retaining productive beta sequences. A single entry per CDR3 protein holds the most common genes and DNA from its merged rows. What appears here as the V and J calls and clone size reflects TCRdb's work, not the paper's. The sample table contains 550,000 to 650,000 distinct CDR3 sequences; only one count was recorded for 15% to 20% of them. Around 12% of the sample comes from the top ten.

General findings and caveats noted by the study authors: The small sample size was acknowledged by the authors as a limitation that may reduce accuracy. Patients with persistent disease shared more public clonotypes (about 3,000) than newly diagnosed patients did (966). Only the TCR beta chain was sequenced and analyzed. TRBV28, TRBJ1-2 and TRBJ2-5 were preferentially used in persistent disease, while TRBV20-1 and TRBJ2-1 were favored in newly diagnosed disease. Compared with newly diagnosed patients, patients with persistent Graves' disease had lower TCR Shannon entropy and fewer highly expanded clones, which suggests clonal expansion. Because the primary lesion, thyroid tissue, could not be accessed, the study looked at peripheral blood alone.

In addition, the sample was reused for a study of T cells in Graves' hyperthyroidism and ophthalmopathy. As that second study puts it: A patient counted as having stable Graves' hyperthyroidism if no progression to ophthalmopathy occurred over 18 months of follow-up. Hyperthyroidism patients were newly diagnosed, with disease duration under 2 months, and aged 18 to 65 years. Any patient with an uncontrolled infection, another autoimmune disease, pregnancy or lactation was excluded. Diagnoses were established on the basis of clinical symptoms, serum thyroxine and TRAb, thyroid ultrasound, and orbital computed tomography. For the first round of RT-PCR on the TCR CDR3, the HTBI primer set was used together with the Qiagen OneStep RT-PCR kit. Blood samples also contained most of the expanded thyroid clonotypes (frequency above 0.001), which suggests that blood repertoires may reflect thyroid immune responses. A model built on a 13 V-J signature distinguished ophthalmopathy from stable hyperthyroidism, reaching 87.88% sensitivity and about 81% specificity in cross-validation and 80%/75% in testing. In validation, the model predicted progression to ophthalmopathy with over 65% sensitivity and approximately 78% specificity, a median of about 6.7 months before onset. A discovery cohort of about a hundred patients, 43 with Graves' ophthalmopathy and 57 with stable Graves' hyperthyroidism, was used to find distinguishing TCR V-J signatures. Prospective prediction of ophthalmopathy was tested in an independent validation cohort of 18 to 20 hyperthyroidism patients and some 17 patients who later progressed to ophthalmopathy. The 95 to 100 discovery patients were divided at random into training and test sets in a 7:3 ratio. The study also compared thyroid tissue and blood T-cell repertoires from about six Graves' hyperthyroidism patients. Following sampling, methimazole starting at 30 mg daily was given to hyperthyroidism patients, and high-dose intravenous methylprednisolone was given to ophthalmopathy patients. The libraries were constructed in a second round of multiplex PCR and then size-selected and purified. Sequencing of the libraries was done on an Illumina HiSeq2000 using paired-end 100 bp reads. SOAPnuke was used to process the raw data, throwing out any read that contained adapters or uncalled bases, had a mean Phred below 15, or lacked an exact constant-primer or identifier match. COPE v1.2.5 was used to merge the high-quality paired reads, and each unique nucleotide sequence was defined as a clonotype. Clonotypes were aligned to IMGT TRBV, TRBD and TRBJ reference segments using MiTCR v1.1. The analysis was restricted to V-J combinations with a frequency above 0.0001, which together covered roughly 99% of the repertoires. A TCS score was defined as the ratio of F50 (clonal expansion) to E x V (chaos), with BLOSUM62-based TCRdist applied between CDR3 peptides within each V-J. Welch's t-statistics and random forest reduced approximately 520 V-J features to 10 to 15, which were used in a naive Bayes classifier (R e1071). Sample size was not statistically predetermined, and investigators were not blinded to group allocation. The paper reports TCR Vbeta CDR3 sequencing of roughly 140 peripheral blood samples: over 40 ophthalmopathy, 70 to 85 hyperthyroidism and approximately 17 progressor patients.

The source is a man aged 18 to 30 with Graves disease. Donor details come from another sample of the same person, matched by shared clones. Material: peripheral blood mononuclear cells (PBMCs), obtained at new diagnosis, from a patient treated with antithyroid drugs. Recombination connected TRBV19 to TRBJ1-1; the junction holds 9 bases that match TRBD1. The CDR3 protein: CASSRSRDRDTGAFF. The DNA sequence is TGTGCCAGTAGCCGTTCCCGGGACAGGGACACTGGAGCTTTCTTT.